This T cell receptor beta chain was documented in a study of blood T cell repertoires in COVID-19 (dated by TCRdb to 2018 to 2020). As for the study more broadly: The collaborator samples originated in the United States, Italy and Spain and spanned the acute and convalescent phases of COVID-19. The material from the prospective study consisted of cDNA or gDNA derived from T cells, B-cell-depleted T cells, or PBMCs. Where available, HLA class I and class II types were taken from metadata supplied by the sample provider and were not determined by assay-based typing. Sample metadata almost always included a de-identified subject ID, COVID-19 status, age in years and sex. Deeply sampled blood TCRbeta repertoires from subjects exposed to, actively infected with, or recovered from COVID-19 were included in the dataset. Samples came from the ongoing ImmuneRACE study (first 160 participants) plus 1,254 subjects from 6 global collaborators. The repertoires were made available in a free public database intended to serve as a resource for research on the immune response to SARS-CoV-2.

Overall results and qualifications from the work: The quantity of clinical and demographic metadata differed by source and by participant and was supplied without curation.

At the junction V is shortened by 4 bases and J by 2 bases, with 12 bases in between. The CDR3 contains 15 residues, cysteine and phenylalanine counted. Only CDR3 DNA is held: 45 bases, read in frame from base 1. The germline V gene supplies CDR1 KGHDR and CDR2 SFDVKD. In Seattle, one collaborating source enrolled patients while the infection was active and tracked those patients longitudinally over the course of disease. Whole blood was collected in K2EDTA tubes by collaborating institutions according to the institutions' own protocols. For TCRbeta analysis, collaborators shipped samples in one of three forms: frozen whole blood, isolated PBMCs, or DNA extracted from either of those sample types. Turning to this clone: No cognate antigen has been identified for it. No base quality values were provided; no much bigger clone lies one nucleotide off.

TCRbeta CDR3 regions were amplified from genomic DNA using the immunoSEQ Assay, a bias-controlled multiplex PCR. Turning to the authors' computational methods: Nucleated cell counts per sample were estimated from amplification of reference gene primers within the assay. To quantify the absolute abundance of each unique TCRbeta CDR3 rearrangement, sequence reads were collapsed and filtered. For each sample, productive Simpson clonality was calculated as the square root of Simpson's diversity index over productive rearrangements. The clones in this table, taken by TCRdb from immuneACCESS, are in-frame only. Not every clone is retained; where verified, under half of the shortfall comes from an unresolved V gene, and the cause of the rest is unknown. V and J calls and clone size are those listed in that table; D and trimming were worked out from the DNA. The sample data list about 150,000 clones, and 65% to 90% of these were observed just once. Around 10% of the sample is taken by the ten largest.

This TCR was sampled from an older woman with COVID-19, enrolled during active disease. This receptor chain uses TRBV24-1 and TRBJ2-3, and perhaps TRBD2 as D gene, on 6 matching bases. Sequencing used peripheral blood. CDR3 protein: CATSEGGAATDTQYF. The sequence in DNA is TGTGCCACCAGTGAGGGGGGAGCCGCCACAGATACGCAGTATTTT.